The 14 T cell receptor beta chains in this list originate from one sample, sequenced in a study of blood T cell repertoires in COVID-19. TCRdb's table, derived via immunoSEQ multiplex PCR, lists solely in-frame clones and lacks some. The table records about 120,000 clones, 80% to 90% of them present only once. Sequenced input: peripheral blood. The receptors were sampled from a man in his 70s with active or convalescent COVID-19.

CDR3 protein: CASRTGTMYNEQFF. CDR3 bases: TGTGCCAGCAGGACCGGGACTATGTACAATGAGCAGTTCTTC. This chain connects TRBV27 to TRBJ2-1; 7 nucleotides match TRBD2. Germline CDR1 and CDR2: MNHEY and SMNVEV (reference sequence). The V and J ends lost 6 bases and 4 bases, in that order; junction bases with no gene match: 6. The CDR3 covers 14 residues.

The chain links TRBV25-1 to TRBJ2-3; no definite D call. Germline-derived CDR1 and CDR2 are MGHDK and SYGVNS. V was clipped by 3 bases and J by 1 base, with 8 bases between them. This CDR3 contains 14 residues. The CDR3 protein is CASSDYRGTDTQYF. In DNA, the CDR3 is TGTGCCAGCAGTGATTACAGAGGCACAGATACGCAGTATTTT.

This clone was recorded only once. Here the CDR3 DNA reads TGCGCCAGCAGCCCTCAGGGGACCTATGGCTACACCTTC. It yields the protein CASSPQGTYGYTF. The chain links TRBV5-1 to TRBJ1-2, with D possibly TRBD1 on 6 matching bases. This CDR3 comprises 13 residues. Trimming removed 4 bases from V and 4 bases from J, with 11 bases in between. The germline V gene has CDR1 SGHRS and CDR2 YFSETQ.

The V and J genes are TRBV6-5 and TRBJ1-1, with 7 bases aligning to TRBD1. The J segment lost 5 bases and the V segment lost 5 bases, leaving 8 bases of the junction unmatched. The CDR3 contains 14 residues. The V gene's germline CDR1 is MNHEY and CDR2 SVGAGI. CDR3: CASSNEQGRTEAFF. CDR3 in DNA: TGTGCCAGCAGTAACGAACAGGGGAGGACTGAAGCTTTCTTT.

This clone was seen a handful of times. The rearrangement links TRBV28 to TRBJ1-2; D gene unclear. This CDR3 has 17 amino acids. Trimming cost V 5 bases and J 5 bases, with 24 bases left between them. In germline, CDR1 is MDHEN, CDR2 SYDVKM. The DNA for the CDR3 is TGTGCCAGCAGTAAATATATATGGGGAGACCGGGGATATGGCTACACCTTC. Protein: CASSKYIWGDRGYGYTF.

The chain recombines TRBV27 with TRBJ2-1; the match to TRBD1 covers 9 bases. Per the germline V gene, CDR1 is MNHEY and CDR2 is SMNVEV (reference sequence). This CDR3 has 14 residues. J lost 12 bases, V lost 6 bases, and 12 bases had no gene match. CDR3 loop: CASRRRDREKRQFF. The CDR3 DNA reads as TGTGCCAGCAGGCGCCGGGACAGGGAGAAAAGGCAGTTCTTC.

J is TRBJ1-5 and V is TRBV5-8; maybe TRBD1 (6 bases). The germline V and J ends were trimmed by 5 bases and 5 bases, with 11 bases remaining between them. Germline V CDR1 and CDR2: SGHTS, YDEGEE. CDR3 size: 13 residues. DNA for the CDR3: TGTGCCAGCAGTTCAGGGGAGTATCAGCCCCAGCATTTT. Its translation: CASSSGEYQPQHF.

The genes are TRBV18 and TRBJ1-5, with D possibly being TRBD1 (5 bases). CDR1 and CDR2 (germline): KGHSH, LQKENI. Trimming stripped 0 bases from V and 0 bases from J, with 9 bases between. This CDR3 is 16 amino acids long. The CDR3 nucleotides read TGTGCCAGCTCACCACCGTGGGGGGGTAGCAATCAGCCCCAGCATTTT. Protein product: CASSPPWGGSNQPQHF.

This CDR3 is CASSLVAGGPETQYF. CDR3 in DNA: TGCGCCAGCAGCTTGGTAGCGGGAGGGCCTGAGACCCAGTACTTC. The rearrangement links TRBV5-1 to TRBJ2-5; 11 positions agree with TRBD2. Trimming cost V 0 bases and J 5 bases; bases outside gene matches: 3. Germline V gene lookup returns CDR1 SGHRS and CDR2 YFSETQ. The CDR3 length is 15 residues.

The V and J genes are TRBV5-6 and TRBJ1-5; possible D gene TRBD1, 5 bases. This CDR3 comprises 13 residues. The V end lost 0 bases, the J end lost 5 bases, and 6 bases lay between the germline ends. CDR1 SGHDT and CDR2 YYEEEE come from the germline V gene. CDR3 amino acids: CASSLAGYQPQHF. The CDR3 DNA reads as TGTGCCAGCAGCTTGGCAGGGTATCAGCCCCAGCATTTT.

This clone was picked up a small number of times. This chain uses TRBV28 with TRBJ1-5; tentatively, D is TRBD1 (5 bases). The CDR3 runs 16 residues. V gave up 3 bases and J gave up 3 bases, with 15 bases separating them. Germline V gene sequence: CDR1 MDHEN, CDR2 SYDVKM. The CDR3 sequence: CASSFSYRSLNQPQHF. In DNA form, the CDR3 reads TGTGCCAGCAGTTTTTCGTACAGGAGCCTCAATCAGCCCCAGCATTTT.

The chain uses TRBV29-1 and TRBJ2-3; TRBD2 aligns across 11 bases. V was pared by 0 bases and J by 2 bases, with 4 bases of the junction left unmatched. CDR1 SQVTM and CDR2 ANQGSEA come from the germline V gene. The CDR3 loop spans 16 amino acids. CDR3 amino acids: CSVEDLAGGLTDTQYF. The CDR3 nucleotides are TGCAGCGTTGAAGACCTAGCGGGAGGTCTCACAGATACGCAGTATTTT.

This chain uses TRBV19 with TRBJ1-5; 9 positions match TRBD1. Germline V CDR1 and CDR2: LNHDA, SQIVND (reference sequence). V shed 5 bases and J 5 bases; nucleotides not matched to a gene: 4. The CDR3 runs to 14 residues. The CDR3 bases are TGTGCCAGTAGTTTGGGACAGGGATATCAGCCCCAGCATTTT. Protein sequence: CASSLGQGYQPQHF.

In this sample, this clone turned up once. This chain links TRBV24-1 with TRBJ2-3; 13 bases are shared with TRBD2. The germline gives CDR1 KGHDR, CDR2 SFDVKD. The junction had 13 bases not matched to a gene; V was cut back by 4 bases and J by 7 bases. CDR3 size: 18 residues. The chain's CDR3 is CATSDPSGLAGVGNTQYF. CDR3 nucleotide sequence: TGTGCCACCAGTGACCCCTCCGGACTAGCGGGAGTCGGAAATACGCAGTATTTT.